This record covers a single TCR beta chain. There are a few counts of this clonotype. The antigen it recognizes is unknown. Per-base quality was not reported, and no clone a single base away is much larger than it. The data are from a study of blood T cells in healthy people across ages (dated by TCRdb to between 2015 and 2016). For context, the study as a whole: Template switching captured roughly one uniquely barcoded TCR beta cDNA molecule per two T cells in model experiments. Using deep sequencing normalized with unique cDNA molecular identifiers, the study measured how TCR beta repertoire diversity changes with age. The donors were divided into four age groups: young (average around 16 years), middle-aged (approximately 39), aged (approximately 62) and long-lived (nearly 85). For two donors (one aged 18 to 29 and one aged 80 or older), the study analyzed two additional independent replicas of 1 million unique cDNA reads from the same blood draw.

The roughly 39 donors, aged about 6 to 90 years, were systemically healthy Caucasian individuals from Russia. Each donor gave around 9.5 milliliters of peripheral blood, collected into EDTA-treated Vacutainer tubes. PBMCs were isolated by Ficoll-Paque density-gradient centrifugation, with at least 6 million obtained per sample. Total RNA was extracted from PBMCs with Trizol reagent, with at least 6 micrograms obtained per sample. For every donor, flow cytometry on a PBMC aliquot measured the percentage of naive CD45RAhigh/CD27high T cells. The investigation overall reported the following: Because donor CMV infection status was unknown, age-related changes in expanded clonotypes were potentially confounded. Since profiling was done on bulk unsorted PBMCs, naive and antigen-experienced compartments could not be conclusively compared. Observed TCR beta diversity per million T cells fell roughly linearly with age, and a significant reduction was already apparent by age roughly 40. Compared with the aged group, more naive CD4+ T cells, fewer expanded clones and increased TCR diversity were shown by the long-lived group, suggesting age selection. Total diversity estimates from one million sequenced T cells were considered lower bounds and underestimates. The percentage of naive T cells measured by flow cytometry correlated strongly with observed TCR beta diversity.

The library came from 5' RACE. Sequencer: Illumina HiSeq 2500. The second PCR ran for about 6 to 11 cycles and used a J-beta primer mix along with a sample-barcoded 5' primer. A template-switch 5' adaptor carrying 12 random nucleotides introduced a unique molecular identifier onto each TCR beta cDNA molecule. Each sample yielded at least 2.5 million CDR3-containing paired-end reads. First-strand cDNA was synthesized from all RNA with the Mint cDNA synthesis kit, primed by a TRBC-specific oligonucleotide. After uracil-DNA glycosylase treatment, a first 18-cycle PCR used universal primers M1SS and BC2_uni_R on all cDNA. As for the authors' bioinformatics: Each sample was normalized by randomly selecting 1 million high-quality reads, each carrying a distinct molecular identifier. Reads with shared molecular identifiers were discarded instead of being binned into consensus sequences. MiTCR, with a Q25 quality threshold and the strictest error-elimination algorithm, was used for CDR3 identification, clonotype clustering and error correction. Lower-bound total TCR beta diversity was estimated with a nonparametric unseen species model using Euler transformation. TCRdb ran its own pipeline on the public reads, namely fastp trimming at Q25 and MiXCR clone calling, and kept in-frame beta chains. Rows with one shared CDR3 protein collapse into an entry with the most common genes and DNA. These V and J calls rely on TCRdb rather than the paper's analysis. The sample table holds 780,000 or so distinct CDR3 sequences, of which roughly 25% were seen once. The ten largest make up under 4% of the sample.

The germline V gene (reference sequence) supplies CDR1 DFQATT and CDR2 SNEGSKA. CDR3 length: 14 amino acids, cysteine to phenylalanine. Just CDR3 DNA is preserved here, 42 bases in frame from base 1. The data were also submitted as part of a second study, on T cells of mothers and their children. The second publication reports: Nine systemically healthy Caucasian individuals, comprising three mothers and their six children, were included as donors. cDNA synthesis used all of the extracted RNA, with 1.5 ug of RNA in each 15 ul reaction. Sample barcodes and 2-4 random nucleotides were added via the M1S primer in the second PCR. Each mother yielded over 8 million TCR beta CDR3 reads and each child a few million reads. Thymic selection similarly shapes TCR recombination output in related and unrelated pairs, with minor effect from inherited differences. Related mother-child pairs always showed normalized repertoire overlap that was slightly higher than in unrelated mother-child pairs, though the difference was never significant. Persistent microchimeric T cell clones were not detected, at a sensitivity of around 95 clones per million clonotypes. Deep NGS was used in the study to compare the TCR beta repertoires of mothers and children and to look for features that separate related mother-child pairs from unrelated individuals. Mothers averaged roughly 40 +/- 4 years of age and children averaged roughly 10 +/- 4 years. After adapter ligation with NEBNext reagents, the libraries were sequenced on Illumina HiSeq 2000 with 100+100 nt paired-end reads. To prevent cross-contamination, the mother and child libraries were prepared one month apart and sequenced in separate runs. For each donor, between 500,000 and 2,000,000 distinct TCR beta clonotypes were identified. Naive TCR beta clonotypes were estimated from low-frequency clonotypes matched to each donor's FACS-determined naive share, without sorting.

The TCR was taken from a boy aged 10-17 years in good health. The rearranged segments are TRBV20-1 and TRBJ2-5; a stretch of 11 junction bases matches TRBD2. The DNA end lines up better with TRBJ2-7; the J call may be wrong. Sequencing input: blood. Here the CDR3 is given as CSANHIAGGYEQYF. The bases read TGCAGTGCTAACCATATAGCGGGAGGGTACGAGCAGTACTTC.